The sequence of this T cell receptor beta chain was determined in a study of long-term antiretroviral therapy in people with HIV. General study points: Against controls, HIV repertoires showed narrower ranges of CDR3 length.

V lost 5 bases to trimming and J lost 0 bases, with 11 bases between them. Germline loops: CDR1 SQVTM, CDR2 ANQGSEA. There are 13 residues in the CDR3. The libraries were made with immunoSEQ v3.0 at survey level. Some clones are missing from TCRdb's copy, which holds only in-frame ones; the method was immunoSEQ multiplex PCR. The data show about 32,000 clones, around 97% seen once. As to this clone: What it recognizes is unknown.

The TCR comes from a man aged 30 to 39 with HIV. The rearrangement uses TRBV29-1 and TRBJ2-7; D might be TRBD1 (5 bases). This sample comprised unsorted PBMCs, obtained 7.6 years after starting antiretroviral therapy. CDR3 nucleotides: TGCAGCGTTTCAACAGGCAACTCCTACGAGCAGTACTTC. Translating it yields CSVSTGNSYEQYF.